This TCR beta chain was identified during a study of T cells expressing NK-cell markers. Reanalyzing the 5' RACE reads, TCRdb keeps one entry per CDR3 protein, without DNA. Its listing shows roughly 390,000 distinct CDR3 sequences. The CDR3 runs 14 residues. CDR1 and CDR2 (germline): SGHRS, YFSETQ. V and J are TRBV5-1 and TRBJ2-2; with no DNA, the TCRdb D assignment of TRBD1 cannot be verified. The receptor was derived from a woman between 50 and 59 years old in good health. Source material: blood T cells: a sorted CD56 or NKG2C T cell subset, CD4+ or CD8+ T cells, or bulk PBMC T cells (not recorded which). CDR3 sequence: CASSTGTTDGELFF.